The clone carrying this T cell receptor beta chain was seen a few times. Its cognate antigen is unknown. The sample is drawn from a study of T-cell reconstitution after alpha-beta-depleted transplantation in children. Study observations and caveats: Expanded graft clones numbering several hundred reportedly gave rise to alpha-beta T cells about two months after transplant. T-cell counts and diversity at one year post-transplant came mainly from newly produced T cells.

The authors prepared the TCRbeta library with unique molecular identifiers. TCRdb re-analysed the PCR reads in MiXCR, keeping a single row per CDR3 protein. Of 530,000 or so distinct CDR3 sequences in the sample, roughly 30% were seen once. This sample comprised PBMCs, obtained before TCRalphabeta/CD19-depleted stem cell transplant. The TCR originated in a boy under two years old with Wiskott-Aldrich syndrome, due to receive a stem cell transplant.

The chain's CDR3 is CASSGPGTAVNTEAFF. The CDR3, as DNA: TGTGCCAGCAGCGGTCCCGGGACAGCCGTGAACACTGAAGCTTTCTTT. The chain is built from TRBV7-9 and TRBJ1-1, with TRBD1 matching over 7 bases. V trimming: 5 bases; J trimming: 0 bases; junction bases outside the gene matches: 9. The CDR3 has 16 amino acids. Per the germline V gene, CDR1 is SEHNR and CDR2 is FQNEAQ (reference sequence).